This T cell receptor beta chain came from a study of T cells in Graves' hyperthyroidism and ophthalmopathy. This clonotype was picked up a small number of times. Its antigen is still unknown. Patients aged 18 to 65 with hyperthyroidism were newly diagnosed, with duration under 2 months. V gave up 4 bases and J gave up 1 base, with 6 bases separating them. This CDR3 has 13 residues. Germline CDR1 reads MNHNS; CDR2 reads SASEGT. From RNA transcripts, TCR beta CDR3 regions were amplified. HTBI primers were used for first-round RT-PCR of the TCR CDR3. TCRdb analysed the multiplex PCR reads with MiXCR anew, one entry per CDR3 protein. The profile covers 300,000 to 450,000 distinct CDR3 sequences, with just under 25% appearing a single time and more than 60% taken by the ten largest. General study points: Ophthalmopathy was distinguished from stable hyperthyroidism by 13 V-J signatures.

This chain links TRBV6-1 with TRBJ2-3; D uncertain. The sample was blood. This TCR came from a man aged 45-65 years with Graves' hyperthyroidism. The CDR3 protein is CASSVFRTDTQYF. CDR3 nucleotides: TGTGCCAGCAGTGTTTTCCGCACAGATACGCAGTATTTT.